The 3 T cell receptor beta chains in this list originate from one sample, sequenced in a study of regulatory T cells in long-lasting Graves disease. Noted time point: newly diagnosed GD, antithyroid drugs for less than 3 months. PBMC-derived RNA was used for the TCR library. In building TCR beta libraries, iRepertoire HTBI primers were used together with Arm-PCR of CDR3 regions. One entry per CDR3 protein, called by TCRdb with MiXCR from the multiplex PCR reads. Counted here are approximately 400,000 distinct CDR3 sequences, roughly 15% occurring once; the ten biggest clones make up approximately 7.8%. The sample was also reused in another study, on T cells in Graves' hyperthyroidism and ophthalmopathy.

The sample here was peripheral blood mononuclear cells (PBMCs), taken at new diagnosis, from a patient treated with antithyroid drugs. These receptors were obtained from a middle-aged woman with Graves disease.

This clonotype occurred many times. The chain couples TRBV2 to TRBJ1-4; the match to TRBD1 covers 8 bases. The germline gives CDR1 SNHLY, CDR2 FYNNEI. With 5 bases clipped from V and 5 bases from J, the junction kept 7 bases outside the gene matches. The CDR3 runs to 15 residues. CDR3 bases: TGTGCCAGCAGTTTCGAACAGGGGGGAAATGAAAAACTGTTTTTT. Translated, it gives CASSFEQGGNEKLFF.

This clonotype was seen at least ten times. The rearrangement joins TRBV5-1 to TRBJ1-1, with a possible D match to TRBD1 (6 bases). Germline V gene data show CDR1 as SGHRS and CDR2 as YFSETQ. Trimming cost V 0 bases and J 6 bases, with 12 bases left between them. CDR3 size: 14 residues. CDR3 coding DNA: TGCGCCAGCAGCTTGGTCCCAGGGGTCGCTGAAGCTTTCTTT. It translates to CASSLVPGVAEAFF.

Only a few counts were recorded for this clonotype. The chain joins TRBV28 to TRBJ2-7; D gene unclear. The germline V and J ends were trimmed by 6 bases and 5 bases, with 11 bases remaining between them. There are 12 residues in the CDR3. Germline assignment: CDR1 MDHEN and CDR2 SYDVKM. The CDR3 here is CASRGLEHEQYF. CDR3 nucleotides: TGTGCCAGCAGGGGGTTAGAGCACGAGCAGTACTTC.